The sample holds one count of the clone carrying this T cell receptor beta chain. The protocol was immunoSEQ multiplex PCR, while the TCRdb copy is restricted to in-frame clones and leaves out a portion. Of tens of thousands of clones in the sample, approximately 81% were seen once. The data stem from a study of OX40 agonist ivuxolimab in advanced cancers. Study summary: Patients were given ivuxolimab, an antibody that agonizes OX40 (CD134).

Trimming took off 11 bases at V and 0 bases at J, with 11 bases between the two ends. The CDR3 length is 12 residues. The germline CDR1 and CDR2 sequences are SNHLY and FYNNEI. This sequence was found in an adult with an advanced solid tumor such as melanoma, head and neck, liver or kidney cancer. The gene calls are TRBV2 and TRBJ2-7; no firm D call. Here the sequenced sample was CD4+ or CD8+ T cells sorted from blood, taken in a trial of the OX40 agonist ivuxolimab. Here the CDR3 DNA reads TGTGCCTCCGGCGCGTTCTCCTACGAGCAGTACTTC. Its translation is CASGAFSYEQYF.